One sample yielded the 30 T cell receptor beta chains listed below, sequenced in a study of CD8 T cells in ankylosing spondylitis. One entry per CDR3 protein results from TCRdb running MiXCR on the 5' RACE reads. This sample has a few hundred thousand distinct CDR3 sequences, with about 11% found just once. Specimen: blood, either unsorted or a sorted T cell fraction (not recorded which). Receptors originate from a male donor with ankylosing spondylitis or in good health (not recorded which).

This clonotype was seen repeatedly, ten times or more. The V and J genes are TRBV20-1 and TRBJ1-1, with 8 positions matching TRBD1. V gave up 1 base and J gave up 0 bases; unmatched junction bases: 7. Per the germline V gene, CDR1 is DFQATT and CDR2 is SNEGSKA (reference sequence). The CDR3 covers 16 residues. The CDR3 loop reads CSARVGLTGVNTEAFF. CDR3 sequence (DNA): TGCAGTGCTAGAGTAGGGCTGACAGGGGTGAACACTGAAGCTTTCTTT.

This chain connects TRBV5-1 to TRBJ2-7; TRBD1 agrees at 7 bases. The CDR3 loop spans 15 amino acids. Germline V gene sequence: CDR1 SGHRS, CDR2 YFSETQ. Trimming cost V 3 bases and J 0 bases; bases outside gene matches: 6. The CDR3 DNA sequence: TGCGCCAGCAGCTATACAGGGGACCCCTCCTACGAGCAGTACTTC. This translates into CASSYTGDPSYEQYF.

This clonotype was seen only a few times. The CDR3 nucleotides read TGTGCCAGCAGTGAAGAGGCATTAGCGGGAGAACCTTGGTACTTC. Residues: CASSEEALAGEPWYF. The gene calls are TRBV2 and TRBJ2-5, with 9 bases fitting TRBD2. Germline lookup yields CDR1 SNHLY and CDR2 FYNNEI. Unmatched junction bases numbered 13, after V lost 1 base and J lost 13 bases. The CDR3 extends over 15 amino acids.

This clonotype has at least ten counts. This sequence joins TRBV20-1 and TRBJ2-5; 14 bases align to TRBD2. V was clipped by 5 bases and J by 5 bases; unmatched bases: 10. This CDR3 comprises 16 residues. CDR1 and CDR2 (germline): DFQATT, SNEGSKA (reference sequence). This CDR3 reads CSAPQTSGGARETQYF. The CDR3 DNA is TGCAGTGCTCCCCAGACTAGCGGGGGGGCGAGGGAGACCCAGTACTTC.

This clonotype was observed at least ten times. The chain recombines TRBV27 with TRBJ2-1, with TRBD2 matching over 8 bases. CDR3 length equals 15 residues. V lost 5 bases, J lost 8 bases, and 11 bases stayed unmatched. Per the germline V gene, CDR1 is MNHEY and CDR2 is SMNVEV (reference sequence). CDR3 loop: CASSTGLALFDEQFF. The CDR3 nucleotides read TGTGCCAGCAGTACCGGACTAGCTCTCTTTGATGAGCAGTTCTTC.

This chain connects TRBV7-9 to TRBJ2-5, with a tentative D call TRBD2 (7 bases). This CDR3 contains 15 residues. V was trimmed by 5 bases and J by 2 bases, leaving 15 bases between them. Germline values: CDR1 SEHNR, CDR2 FQNEAQ (reference sequence). The CDR3 loop is CASSGRGIRQETQYF. CDR3 DNA sequence: TGTGCCAGCAGCGGGAGGGGGATTCGTCAAGAGACCCAGTACTTC.

This clonotype was recorded many times. This rearrangement joins TRBV15 to TRBJ2-2; D possibly corresponds to TRBD2 (5 bases). Germline CDR1 reads LNHNV; CDR2 reads YYDKDF (reference sequence). Trimming took off 3 bases at V and 5 bases at J, with 16 bases between the two ends. The CDR3 is made up of 16 amino acids. In nucleotides, the CDR3 is TGTGCCACCAGCAGCGTATACGGGGTATTAACCGGGGAGCTGTTTTTT. This encodes CATSSVYGVLTGELFF.

This clonotype appeared many times. This sequence joins TRBV11-2 and TRBJ2-3; D unclear. Deletions cut 0 bases from V and 2 bases from J, with 6 bases between. From germline, CDR1 is SGHAT and CDR2 FQNNGV. This CDR3 spans 14 amino acids. CDR3 region: CASSLDTPTDTQYF. CDR3 coding DNA: TGTGCCAGCAGCTTAGATACCCCCACAGATACGCAGTATTTT. The whole variable domain, filled in from reference TRBV11-2 and TRBJ2-3, reads EAGVAQSPRYKIIEKRQSVAFWCNPISGHATLYWYQQILGQGPKLLIQFQNNGVVDDSQLPKDRFSAERLKGVDSTLKIQPAKLEDSAVYLCASSLDTPTDTQYFGPGTRLTVL.

This clonotype has ten or more counts. The chain links TRBV27 to TRBJ1-5; 9 bases map to TRBD1. CDR1 is MNHEY and CDR2 is SMNVEV in the germline V gene (reference sequence). V lost 6 bases, J lost 7 bases, and 28 bases stayed unmatched. The CDR3 runs 21 residues. The CDR3 DNA follows: TGTGCCAGCAGCCCCAGCGGGTTATATATTTCCGGGACAGGGTATATCCAGCCCCAGCATTTT. It yields the protein CASSPSGLYISGTGYIQPQHF.

This clonotype appeared many times. V and J are TRBV11-2 and TRBJ2-3; no clear D. Germline V CDR1 and CDR2: SGHAT, FQNNGV. CDR3 length: 13 residues. Deletions cut 0 bases from V and 5 bases from J, with 6 bases between. The CDR3: CASSLEWGDTQYF. CDR3 sequence (DNA): TGTGCCAGCAGCTTAGAGTGGGGAGATACGCAGTATTTT.

The chain recombines TRBV9 with TRBJ2-2; no clear D gene. This CDR3 spans 13 amino acids. CDR1 and CDR2 (germline): SGDLS, YYNGEE. Trimming left V 3 bases short and J 4 bases short, with 7 bases between. The chain's CDR3 is CASSEDGTGELFF. The DNA for the CDR3 is TGTGCCAGCAGCGAGGACGGCACCGGGGAGCTGTTTTTT.

This clonotype was seen only a few times. The chain employs TRBV11-2 and TRBJ2-3, with 8 bases matching TRBD2. CDR3 length equals 15 residues. Germline CDR1 reads SGHAT; CDR2 reads FQNNGV. V gave up 4 bases and J gave up 3 bases; unmatched junction bases: 6. CDR3 nucleotide sequence: TGTGCCAGCAGCTATGGAGTAGCGGGGACAGATACGCAGTATTTT. This sequence encodes CASSYGVAGTDTQYF.

The chain carries TRBV29-1 and TRBJ2-1; 10 bases match TRBD1. Trimming at V came to 7 bases and at J to 6 bases, leaving 9 bases not matched to a gene. Germline CDR1 is SQVTM and CDR2 is ANQGSEA. This CDR3 is built from 14 residues. The CDR3 region has the DNA TGCAGCGCGAACGGACGGACAGGGGGCAATGAGCAGTTCTTC. It encodes CSANGRTGGNEQFF.

This clonotype was counted at least ten times. The V and J genes are TRBV3-1 and TRBJ1-2, with D possibly TRBD1 on 6 matching bases. The V gene lost 4 bases and the J gene lost 6 bases, with 18 bases spanning the gap. The CDR3 covers 15 residues. Germline values: CDR1 LGHDT, CDR2 YNNKEL (reference sequence). The CDR3 region has the DNA TGTGCCAGCAGCCGTCAAGTCGGGACACCAAATGGCTACACCTTC. Protein: CASSRQVGTPNGYTF.

The genes are TRBV24-1 and TRBJ2-1; D is possibly TRBD1 or TRBD2 (5 bases each). Trimming removed 4 bases at V and 9 bases at J, with 9 bases between. This CDR3 has 12 amino acids. Per the germline V gene, CDR1 is KGHDR and CDR2 is SFDVKD. CDR3 sequence: CATSELGGEQFF. In DNA form, the CDR3 reads TGTGCCACCAGTGAACTTGGGGGTGAGCAGTTCTTC.

In its sample, this clonotype was seen many times. The chain employs TRBV4-1 and TRBJ2-3, with TRBD2 identical over 8 bases. V dropped 1 base and J dropped 4; count of bases not matched to a gene: 4. This CDR3 spans 15 amino acids. CDR1 and CDR2 (germline): MGHRA, YSYEKL. The CDR3 region has the DNA TGCGCCAGCAGCCAAGTTGCCGGGGGGGCAGATACGCAGTATTTT. Translated, it gives CASSQVAGGADTQYF.

Many counts were recorded for this clonotype. The chain combines TRBV5-1 with TRBJ2-1, with 10 nucleotides matching TRBD2. The CDR3 is 19 amino acids. Germline CDR1 SGHRS, CDR2 YFSETQ. Trimming took 5 bases from V and 0 from J; bases not matched to a gene: 14. In DNA form, the CDR3 reads TGCGCCAGCAGACCAGGACTAGCGGTTACTCCGAGCTCCTACAATGAGCAGTTCTTC. Translation: CASRPGLAVTPSSYNEQFF.

This clonotype was recorded at least ten times. This rearrangement joins TRBV5-1 to TRBJ1-6; the D is unclear. The CDR3 contains 14 residues. CDR1 and CDR2 from the germline V gene are SGHRS and YFSETQ. Trimming left V 0 bases short and J 8 bases short, with 9 bases between. CDR3 DNA: TGCGCCAGCAGCTTGGAGGCAGCTTATTCACCCCTCCACTTT. Its protein is CASSLEAAYSPLHF. The full variable domain, its missing parts supplied by reference TRBV5-1 and TRBJ1-6, is KAGVTQTPRYLIKTRGQQVTLSCSPISGHRSVSWYQQTPGQGLQFLFEYFSETQRNKGNFPGRFSGRQFSNSRSEMNVSTLELGDSALYLCASSLEAAYSPLHFGNGTRLTVT.

This clonotype occurred many times. V usage is TRBV5-1 and J usage is TRBJ2-5; 7 nucleotides agree with TRBD1. The V gene's germline CDR1 is SGHRS and CDR2 YFSETQ. The CDR3 runs 17 residues. V lost 0 bases, J lost 0 bases, and 8 bases stayed unmatched. Here the CDR3 DNA reads TGCGCCAGCAGCTTGGTACGGGACAGCATGTACCAAGAGACCCAGTACTTC. Protein product: CASSLVRDSMYQETQYF.

This clonotype was seen at least ten times. The CDR3 spells CASSFLLRLNLPTYEQYF. CDR3 nucleotide sequence: TGCGCCAGCAGCTTCCTCCTTAGACTGAACCTGCCAACCTACGAGCAGTACTTC. The chain joins TRBV5-1 to TRBJ2-7; D gene uncertain. V lost 2 bases, J lost 2 bases, and 23 bases lay in between. CDR3 length equals 18 residues. Germline CDR1 and CDR2: SGHRS and YFSETQ.

This clonotype was observed many times. The chain couples TRBV20-1 to TRBJ2-1, with 10 bases identical to TRBD2. The CDR3 covers 15 residues. Looked up from germline, CDR1 is DFQATT and CDR2 is SNEGSKA (reference sequence). The V segment lost 3 bases and the J segment 5 bases; nucleotides outside the gene matches: 7. Written as DNA, the CDR3 is TGCAGTGCTAGCTCTAGCGGGAGTCCCCACAATGAGCAGTTCTTC. Residues: CSASSSGSPHNEQFF.

Many counts were recorded for this clonotype. This rearrangement joins TRBV29-1 to TRBJ2-7; 7 bases align to TRBD1. The V gene's germline CDR1 is SQVTM and CDR2 ANQGSEA. V shed 1 base and J 2 bases; nucleotides not matched to a gene: 5. This CDR3 has 14 amino acids. The CDR3 coding sequence is TGCAGCGTTGAAGGGAGACAGGGAACCTACGAGCAGTACTTC. This codes for CSVEGRQGTYEQYF.

This clonotype was recorded many times. The chain couples TRBV4-1 to TRBJ2-2; D uncertain. With 3 bases removed from V and 4 bases from J, the gap between germline ends came to 3 bases. CDR1 is MGHRA, CDR2 YSYEKL, per germline. The CDR3 runs 12 residues. The CDR3 is CASSQVTGELFF. DNA for the CDR3: TGCGCCAGCAGCCAGGTCACCGGGGAGCTGTTTTTT.

This clonotype was recorded many times. The V gene is TRBV20-1, the J gene TRBJ2-1, with D maybe TRBD2 (6 bases). The CDR3 runs 12 residues. Germline CDR1 DFQATT, CDR2 SNEGSKA (reference sequence). The V and J ends lost 3 bases and 8 bases respectively, with 11 bases between them. CDR3 loop: CSASYRGYEQFF. The CDR3 coding sequence is TGCAGTGCTAGCTACCGGGGGTATGAGCAGTTCTTC.

In this sample, this clonotype turned up a few times. The V call is TRBV5-1, the J call TRBJ2-5, with D hard to call. This CDR3 contains 13 residues. Trimming took off 6 bases at V and 3 bases at J, with 12 bases between the two ends. The V gene's germline CDR1 is SGHRS and CDR2 YFSETQ. The CDR3: CASKTLGEETQYF. For the CDR3, the DNA is TGCGCCAGCAAAACCCTTGGGGAAGAGACCCAGTACTTC.

This clonotype was picked up many times. This chain links TRBV24-1 with TRBJ1-5; TRBD1 matches at 8 bases. V lost 7 bases and J lost 0; bases outside the gene matches: 16. The CDR3 extends over 19 amino acids. Germline CDR1 is KGHDR and CDR2 is SFDVKD. The CDR3 spells CATRSNPGTGQYSNQPQHF. For the CDR3, the DNA is TGTGCCACCAGGAGTAATCCCGGGACAGGACAATATAGCAATCAGCCCCAGCATTTT.

This clonotype has just a few counts. The chain joins TRBV7-6 to TRBJ2-2; 13 nucleotides line up with TRBD2. There are 17 residues in the CDR3. Germline V lookup: CDR1 SGHVS, CDR2 FNYEAQ. The ends lost 7 bases at V and 5 bases at J; junction bases unmatched: 10. The CDR3 DNA follows: TGTGCCAGCAAGCCGCCCGGGACTAGCGGGATTACCGGGGAGCTGTTTTTT. Amino acids: CASKPPGTSGITGELFF.

The table lists this clonotype with many counts. V and J are TRBV3-1 and TRBJ2-5; D unresolved. Germline CDR1 and CDR2: LGHDT and YNNKEL (reference sequence). V was shortened by 3 bases and J by 2 bases, with 10 bases between the two germline ends. The CDR3 length is 14 residues. CDR3 protein: CASSHPPEQETQYF. In DNA, the CDR3 is TGTGCCAGCAGCCATCCGCCCGAGCAAGAGACCCAGTACTTC.

This clonotype appeared a few times. The rearrangement joins TRBV11-3 to TRBJ2-1; 7 bases are a match to TRBD1. Trimming at V came to 1 base and at J to 2 bases, leaving 2 bases not matched to a gene. Germline V gives CDR1 SGHNT, CDR2 YENEEA. This CDR3 is 15 amino acids long. In nucleotides, the CDR3 is TGTGCCAGCAGCTTAGGGGGGACAGCCTACAATGAGCAGTTCTTC. Its translation is CASSLGGTAYNEQFF.

The CDR3 region is CASSLGGEGGVNEQFF. The CDR3 DNA reads TGTGCCAGCAGTTTAGGGGGCGAGGGAGGGGTCAATGAGCAGTTCTTC. This chain uses TRBV28 with TRBJ2-1; possible D gene TRBD2, 7 bases. Trimming took off 2 bases at V and 6 bases at J, with 17 bases between the two ends. The CDR3 loop spans 16 amino acids. Germline V gene lookup returns CDR1 MDHEN and CDR2 SYDVKM. Full variable domain (missing parts from reference TRBV28 and TRBJ2-1): DVKVTQSSRYLVKRTGEKVFLECVQDMDHENMFWYRQDPGLGLRLIYFSYDVKMKEKGDIPEGYSVSREKKERFSLILESASTNQTSMYLCASSLGGEGGVNEQFFGPGTRLTVL.